The TCR beta chain described here comes from a study of cytomegalovirus exposure and HLA in healthy donors. The CDR3 sequence is 14 residues long. The trim removed 3 bases at V and 6 bases at J, leaving 5 bases unmatched. Germline-derived CDR1 and CDR2 are MNHNS and SASEGT. Some clones are missing from TCRdb's copy, which holds only in-frame ones; the method was immunoSEQ multiplex PCR. The sample lists about 73,000 clones, around 94% occurring once. Study-wide results and limits: The study recorded 150 to 200 TCR beta chains that were cytomegalovirus-associated.

With respect to this clone: Its specificity is unknown.

The clonotype originates from a woman under 30 in good health and CMV-seropositive. Material for sequencing was PBMCs. This chain links TRBV6-1 with TRBJ1-1; 9 bases are shared with TRBD1. The CDR3 protein is CASSDLTGGSEAFF. Written as DNA, the CDR3 is TGTGCCAGCAGTGATTTGACAGGGGGTTCTGAAGCTTTCTTT.